Sequencing of this T cell receptor beta chain was carried out in a study of identical twins. General study findings and limits: Surplus twin overlap in beta out-of-frame sequences was less pronounced. Modelling approaches yielded underestimates of out-of-frame TCR alpha sharing between monozygotic twins.

Comments on this clonotype: Antigen specificity is unknown.

The donor group consisted entirely of healthy Caucasians. The V gene's germline CDR1 is SGHAT and CDR2 FQNNGV. The V gene end was trimmed by 5 bases and the J gene end by 5 bases; junction bases not matched to a gene: 15. The CDR3 is made up of 19 amino acids. A universal primer binding site was introduced by template switching. The final cDNA contained unique molecular identifiers. TCRdb used MiXCR to reprocess the 5' RACE reads, holding one entry per CDR3 protein. The data show about 240,000 distinct CDR3 sequences, with roughly 13% seen just once and about 3.9% held by the top ten. Separately, the same data were catalogued under a study of yellow fever vaccine responses in identical twins.

This receptor was identified in a woman aged 18-35 years in good health. The chain carries TRBV11-2 and TRBJ2-7; 16 bases fit TRBD2. Source material: memory (CD45RO+) T cells sorted from blood. The CDR3 nucleotides read TGTGCCAGCAGCCTCCTCTCCGGGACTAGCGGGAGGGGAAGCCACGAGCAGTACTTC. As protein: CASSLLSGTSGRGSHEQYF.